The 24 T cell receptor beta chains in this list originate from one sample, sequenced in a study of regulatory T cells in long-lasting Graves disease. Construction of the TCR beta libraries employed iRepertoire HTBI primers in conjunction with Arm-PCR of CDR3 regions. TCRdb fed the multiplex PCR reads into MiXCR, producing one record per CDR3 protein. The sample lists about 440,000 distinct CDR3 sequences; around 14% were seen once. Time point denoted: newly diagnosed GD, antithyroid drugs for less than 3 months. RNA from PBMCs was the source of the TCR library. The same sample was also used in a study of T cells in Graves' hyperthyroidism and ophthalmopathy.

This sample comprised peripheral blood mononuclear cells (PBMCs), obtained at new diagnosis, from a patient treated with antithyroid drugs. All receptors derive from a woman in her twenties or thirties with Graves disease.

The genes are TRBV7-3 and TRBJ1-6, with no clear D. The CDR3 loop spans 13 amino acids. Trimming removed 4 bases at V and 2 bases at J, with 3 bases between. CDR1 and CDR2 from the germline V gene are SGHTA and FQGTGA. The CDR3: CASSSTYNSPLHF. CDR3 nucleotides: TGTGCCAGCAGCTCCACCTATAATTCACCCCTCCACTTT.

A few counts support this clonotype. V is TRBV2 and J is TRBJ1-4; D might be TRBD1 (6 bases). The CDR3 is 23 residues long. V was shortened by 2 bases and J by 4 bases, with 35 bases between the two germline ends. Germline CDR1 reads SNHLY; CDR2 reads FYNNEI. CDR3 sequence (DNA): TGTGCCAGCAGTGAACCGCGGGTATTACAGGGTCCACGAGAGGGGAACGGTAATGAAAAACTGTTTTTT. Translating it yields CASSEPRVLQGPREGNGNEKLFF.

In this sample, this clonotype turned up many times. The CDR3 loop reads CASSSDRASNYGYTF. The CDR3 DNA is TGTGCCAGCAGTTCTGACAGGGCATCTAACTATGGCTACACCTTC. The V and J genes are TRBV28 and TRBJ1-2; 7 nucleotides align to TRBD1. The germline gives CDR1 MDHEN, CDR2 SYDVKM. This CDR3 comprises 15 residues. The J segment lost 0 bases and the V segment lost 4 bases, leaving 5 bases of the junction unmatched.

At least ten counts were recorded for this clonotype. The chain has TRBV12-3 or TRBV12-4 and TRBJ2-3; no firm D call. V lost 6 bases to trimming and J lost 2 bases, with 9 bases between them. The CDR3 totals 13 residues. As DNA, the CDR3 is TGTGCCAGCAGGGCCTTTCCCACAGATACGCAGTATTTT. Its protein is CASRAFPTDTQYF.

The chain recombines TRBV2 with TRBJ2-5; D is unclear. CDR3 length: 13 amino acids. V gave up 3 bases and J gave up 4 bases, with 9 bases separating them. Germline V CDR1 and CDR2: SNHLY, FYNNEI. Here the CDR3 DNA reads TGTGCCAGCAGTGATATTCTTAGAGAGACCCAGTACTTC. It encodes CASSDILRETQYF.

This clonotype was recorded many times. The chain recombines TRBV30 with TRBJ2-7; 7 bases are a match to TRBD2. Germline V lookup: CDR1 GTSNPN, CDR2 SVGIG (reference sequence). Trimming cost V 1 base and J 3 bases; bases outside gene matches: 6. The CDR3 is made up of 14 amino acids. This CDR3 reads CAWSDIQRGYEQYF. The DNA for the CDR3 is TGTGCCTGGAGTGATATTCAGCGGGGCTACGAGCAGTACTTC. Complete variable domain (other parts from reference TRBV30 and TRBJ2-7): SQTIHQWPATLVQPVGSPLSLECTVEGTSNPNLYWYRQAAGRGLQLLFYSVGIGQISSEVPQNLSASRPQDRQFILSSKKLLLSDSGFYLCAWSDIQRGYEQYFGPGTRLTVT.

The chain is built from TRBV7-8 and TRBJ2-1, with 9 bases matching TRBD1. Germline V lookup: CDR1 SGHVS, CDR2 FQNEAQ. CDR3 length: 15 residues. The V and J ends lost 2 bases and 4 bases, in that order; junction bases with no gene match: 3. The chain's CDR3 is CASSLRTGAYNEQFF. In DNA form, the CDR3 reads TGTGCCAGCAGCTTAAGGACAGGGGCATACAATGAGCAGTTCTTC.

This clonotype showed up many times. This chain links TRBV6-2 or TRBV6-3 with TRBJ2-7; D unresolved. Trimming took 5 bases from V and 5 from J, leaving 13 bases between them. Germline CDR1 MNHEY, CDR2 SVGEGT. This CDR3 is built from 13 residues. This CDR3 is CASSETPGHEQYF. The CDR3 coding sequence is TGTGCCAGCAGTGAAACCCCAGGCCACGAGCAGTACTTC.

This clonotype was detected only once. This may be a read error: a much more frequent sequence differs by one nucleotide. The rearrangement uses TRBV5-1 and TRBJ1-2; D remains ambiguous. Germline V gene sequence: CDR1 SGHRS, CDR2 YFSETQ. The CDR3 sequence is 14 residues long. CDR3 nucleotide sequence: TGCGTCAGCAGCCTGGACCCGGGGAACTATGGCTACACCTTC. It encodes CVSSLDPGNYGYTF.

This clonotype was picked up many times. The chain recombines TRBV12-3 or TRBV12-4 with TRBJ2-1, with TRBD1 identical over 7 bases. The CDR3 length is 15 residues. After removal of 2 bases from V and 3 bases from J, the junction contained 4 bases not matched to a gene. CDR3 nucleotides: TGTGCCAGCAGTTTACGCGGACAGGTCTACAATGAGCAGTTCTTC. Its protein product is CASSLRGQVYNEQFF.

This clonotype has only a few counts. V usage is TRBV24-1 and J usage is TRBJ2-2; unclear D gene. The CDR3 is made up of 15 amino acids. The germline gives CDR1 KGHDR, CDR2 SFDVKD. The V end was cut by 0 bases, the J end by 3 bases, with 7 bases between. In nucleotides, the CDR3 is TGTGCCACCAGTGATTTGGTCCTAGACACCGGGGAGCTGTTTTTT. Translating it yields CATSDLVLDTGELFF.

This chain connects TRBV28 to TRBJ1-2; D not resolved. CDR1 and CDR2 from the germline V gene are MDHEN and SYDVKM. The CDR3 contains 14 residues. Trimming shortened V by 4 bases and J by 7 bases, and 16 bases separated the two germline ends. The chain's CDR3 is CASSSGILMGGYTF. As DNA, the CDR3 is TGTGCCAGCAGTTCTGGCATCCTAATGGGTGGCTACACCTTC.

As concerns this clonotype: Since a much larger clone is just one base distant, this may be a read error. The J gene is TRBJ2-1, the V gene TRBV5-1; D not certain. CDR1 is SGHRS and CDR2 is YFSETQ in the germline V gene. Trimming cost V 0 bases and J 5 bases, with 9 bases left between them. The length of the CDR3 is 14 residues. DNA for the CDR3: TGCGCCAGCAGCTTGGGGGATTCTCACAATGAGCAGTTCTTC. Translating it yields CASSLGDSHNEQFF.

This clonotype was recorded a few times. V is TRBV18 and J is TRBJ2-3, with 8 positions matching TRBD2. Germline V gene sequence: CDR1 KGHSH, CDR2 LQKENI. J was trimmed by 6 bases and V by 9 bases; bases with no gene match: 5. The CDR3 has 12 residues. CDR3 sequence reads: CASQPGGDTQYF. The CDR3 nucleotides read TGTGCCAGTCAACCGGGGGGGGATACGCAGTATTTT.

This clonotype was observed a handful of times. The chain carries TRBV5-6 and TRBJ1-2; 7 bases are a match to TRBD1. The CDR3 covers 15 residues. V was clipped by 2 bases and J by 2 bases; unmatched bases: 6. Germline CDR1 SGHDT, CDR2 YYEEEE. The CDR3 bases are TGTGCCAGCAGCTTATACAGGGGCTCCAACTATGGCTACACCTTC. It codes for CASSLYRGSNYGYTF. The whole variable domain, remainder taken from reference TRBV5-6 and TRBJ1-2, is DAGVTQSPTHLIKTRGQQVTLRCSPKSGHDTVSWYQQALGQGPQFIFQYYEEEERQRGNFPDRFSGHQFPNYSSELNVNALLLGDSALYLCASSLYRGSNYGYTFGSGTRLTVV.

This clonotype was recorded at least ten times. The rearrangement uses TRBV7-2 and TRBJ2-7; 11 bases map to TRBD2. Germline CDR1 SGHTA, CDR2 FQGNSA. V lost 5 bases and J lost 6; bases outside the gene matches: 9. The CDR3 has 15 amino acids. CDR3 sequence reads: CASSGTSGSSSEQYF. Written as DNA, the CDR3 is TGTGCCAGCAGCGGTACTAGCGGGAGTTCTAGCGAGCAGTACTTC. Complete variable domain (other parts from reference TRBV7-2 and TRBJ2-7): GAGVSQSPSNKVTEKGKDVELRCDPISGHTALYWYRQSLGQGLEFLIYFQGNSAPDKSGLPSDRFSAERTGGSVSTLTIQRTQQEDSAVYLCASSGTSGSSSEQYFGPGTRLTVT.

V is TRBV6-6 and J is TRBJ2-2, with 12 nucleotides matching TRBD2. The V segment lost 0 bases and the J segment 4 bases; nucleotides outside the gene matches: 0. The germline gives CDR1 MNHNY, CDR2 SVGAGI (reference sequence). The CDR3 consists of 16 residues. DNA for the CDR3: TGTGCCAGCAGTTACTCGACTAGCGGGAGCACCGGGGAGCTGTTTTTT. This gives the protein CASSYSTSGSTGELFF.

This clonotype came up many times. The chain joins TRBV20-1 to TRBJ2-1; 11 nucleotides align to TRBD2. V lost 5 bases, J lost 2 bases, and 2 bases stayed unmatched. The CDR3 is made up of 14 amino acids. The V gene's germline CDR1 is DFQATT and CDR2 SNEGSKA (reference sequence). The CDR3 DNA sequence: TGCAGTGCTGATAGCGGGAGGGCCTACAATGAGCAGTTCTTC. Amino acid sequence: CSADSGRAYNEQFF.

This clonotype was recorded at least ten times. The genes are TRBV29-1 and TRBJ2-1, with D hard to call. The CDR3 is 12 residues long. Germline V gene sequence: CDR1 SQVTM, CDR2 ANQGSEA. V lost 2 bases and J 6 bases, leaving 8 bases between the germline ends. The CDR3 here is CSVELQFNEQFF. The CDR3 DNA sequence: TGCAGCGTTGAACTCCAGTTCAATGAGCAGTTCTTC.

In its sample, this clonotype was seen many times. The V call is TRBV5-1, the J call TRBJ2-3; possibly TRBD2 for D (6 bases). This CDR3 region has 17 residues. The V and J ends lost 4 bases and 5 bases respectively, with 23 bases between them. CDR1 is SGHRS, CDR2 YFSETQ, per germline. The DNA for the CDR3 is TGCGCCAGCAGCGGCTACTCCGGGAGTCCCGATGGAGATACGCAGTATTTT. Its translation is CASSGYSGSPDGDTQYF. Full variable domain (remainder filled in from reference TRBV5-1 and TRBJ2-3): KAGVTQTPRYLIKTRGQQVTLSCSPISGHRSVSWYQQTPGQGLQFLFEYFSETQRNKGNFPGRFSGRQFSNSRSEMNVSTLELGDSALYLCASSGYSGSPDGDTQYFGPGTRLTVL.

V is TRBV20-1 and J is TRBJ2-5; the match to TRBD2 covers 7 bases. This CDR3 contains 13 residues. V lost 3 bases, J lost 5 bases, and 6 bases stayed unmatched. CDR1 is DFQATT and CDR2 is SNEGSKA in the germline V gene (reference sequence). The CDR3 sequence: CSASAGVYETQYF. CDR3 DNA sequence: TGCAGTGCTAGCGCGGGAGTTTACGAGACCCAGTACTTC.

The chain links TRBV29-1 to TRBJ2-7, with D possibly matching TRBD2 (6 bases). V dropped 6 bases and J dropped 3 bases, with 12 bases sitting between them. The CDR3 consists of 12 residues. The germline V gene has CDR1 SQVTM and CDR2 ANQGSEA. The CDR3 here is CSVGLQFYEQYF. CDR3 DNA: TGCAGCGTGGGACTTCAGTTCTACGAGCAGTACTTC.

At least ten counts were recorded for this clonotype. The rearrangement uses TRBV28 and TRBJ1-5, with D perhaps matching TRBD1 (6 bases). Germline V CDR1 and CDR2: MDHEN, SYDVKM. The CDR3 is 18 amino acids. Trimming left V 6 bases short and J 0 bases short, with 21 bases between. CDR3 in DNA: TGTGCCAGCAGACCCCGACAGGTGGGGGTCAATAGCAATCAGCCCCAGCATTTT. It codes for CASRPRQVGVNSNQPQHF.

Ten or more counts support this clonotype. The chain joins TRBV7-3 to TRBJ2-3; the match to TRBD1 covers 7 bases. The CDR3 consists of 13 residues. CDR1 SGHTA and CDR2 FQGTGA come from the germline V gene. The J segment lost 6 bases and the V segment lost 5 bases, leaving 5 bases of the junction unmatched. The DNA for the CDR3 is TGTGCCAGCAGCCCAGGGGGACGCGATACGCAGTATTTT. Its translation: CASSPGGRDTQYF. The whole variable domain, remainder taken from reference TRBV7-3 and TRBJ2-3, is GAGVSQTPSNKVTEKGKYVELRCDPISGHTALYWYRQSLGQGPEFLIYFQGTGAADDSGLPNDRFFAVRPEGSVSTLKIQRTERGDSAVYLCASSPGGRDTQYFGPGTRLTVL.